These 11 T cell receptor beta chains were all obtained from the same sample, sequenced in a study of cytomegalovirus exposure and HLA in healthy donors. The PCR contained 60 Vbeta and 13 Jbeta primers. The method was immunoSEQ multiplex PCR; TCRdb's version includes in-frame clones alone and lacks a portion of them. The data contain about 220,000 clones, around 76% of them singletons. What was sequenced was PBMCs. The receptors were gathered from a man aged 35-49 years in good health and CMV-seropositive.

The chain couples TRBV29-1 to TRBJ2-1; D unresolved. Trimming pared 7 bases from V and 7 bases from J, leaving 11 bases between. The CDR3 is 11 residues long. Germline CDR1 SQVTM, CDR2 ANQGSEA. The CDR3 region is CSATHGNEQFF. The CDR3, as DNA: TGCAGCGCCACCCACGGGAATGAGCAGTTCTTC.

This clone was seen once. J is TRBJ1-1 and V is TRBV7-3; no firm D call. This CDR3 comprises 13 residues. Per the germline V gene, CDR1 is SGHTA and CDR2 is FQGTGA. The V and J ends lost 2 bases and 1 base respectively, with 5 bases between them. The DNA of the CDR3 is TGTGCCAGCAGCTTAGGCCGGAACACTGAAGCTTTCTTT. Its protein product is CASSLGRNTEAFF.

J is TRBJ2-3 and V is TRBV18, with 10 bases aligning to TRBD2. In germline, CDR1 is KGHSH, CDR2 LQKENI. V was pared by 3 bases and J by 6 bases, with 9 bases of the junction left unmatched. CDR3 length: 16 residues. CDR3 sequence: CASSPSSGSFMDTQYF. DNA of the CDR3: TGTGCCAGCTCACCGTCTAGCGGGAGCTTCATGGATACGCAGTATTTT. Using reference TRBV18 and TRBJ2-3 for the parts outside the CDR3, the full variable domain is NAGVMQNPRHLVRRRGQEARLRCSPMKGHSHVYWYRQLPEEGLKFMVYLQKENIIDESGMPKERFSAEFPKEGPSILRIQQVVRGDSAAYFCASSPSSGSFMDTQYFGPGTRLTVL.

DNA for the CDR3: TGTGCTAGTGGTTTTACTCCTCCGGGACAGCCTTCTTGGAGCTACACCTTC. Protein product: CASGFTPPGQPSWSYTF. The rearrangement uses TRBV12-5 and TRBJ1-2, with 7 nucleotides matching TRBD1. V gave up 3 bases and J gave up 9 bases; unmatched junction bases: 19. The CDR3 contains 17 residues. CDR1 and CDR2 from the germline V gene are LGHNT and FRNRAP. Full variable domain (remainder filled in from reference TRBV12-5 and TRBJ1-2): DARVTQTPRHKVTEMGQEVTMRCQPILGHNTVFWYRQTMMQGLELLAYFRNRAPLDDSGMPKDRFSAEMPDATLATLKIQPSEPRDSAVYFCASGFTPPGQPSWSYTFGSGTRLTVV.

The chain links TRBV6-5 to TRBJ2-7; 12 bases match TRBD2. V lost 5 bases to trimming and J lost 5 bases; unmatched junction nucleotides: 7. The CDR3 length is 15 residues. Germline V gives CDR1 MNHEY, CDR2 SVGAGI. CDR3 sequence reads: CASSTVASGRDEQYF. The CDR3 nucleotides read TGTGCCAGCAGTACGGTCGCTAGCGGGAGGGACGAGCAGTACTTC.

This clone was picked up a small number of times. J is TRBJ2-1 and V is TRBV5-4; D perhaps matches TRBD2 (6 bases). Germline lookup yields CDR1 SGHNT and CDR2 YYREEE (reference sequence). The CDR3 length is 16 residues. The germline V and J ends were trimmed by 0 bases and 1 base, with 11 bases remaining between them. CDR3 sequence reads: CASSLVLRGSYNEQFF. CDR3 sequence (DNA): TGTGCCAGCAGCTTGGTTTTGCGGGGATCCTACAATGAGCAGTTCTTC.

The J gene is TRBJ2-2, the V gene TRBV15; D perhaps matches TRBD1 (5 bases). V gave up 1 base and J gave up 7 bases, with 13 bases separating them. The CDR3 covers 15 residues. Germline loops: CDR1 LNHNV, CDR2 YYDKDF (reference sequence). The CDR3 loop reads CATSRGSREGGELFF. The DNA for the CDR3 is TGTGCCACCAGCAGAGGTTCCAGGGAAGGCGGGGAGCTGTTTTTT.

The CDR3 DNA sequence: TGTGCCAGTAGTTCGACCGGGACAGGGAGCACCGGGGAGCTGTTTTTT. The encoded protein is CASSSTGTGSTGELFF. The chain has TRBV19 and TRBJ2-2; TRBD1 matches 9 bases. Germline V CDR1 and CDR2: LNHDA, SQIVND (reference sequence). The V segment lost 5 bases and the J segment 4 bases; nucleotides outside the gene matches: 8. This CDR3 spans 16 amino acids.

The CDR3 nucleotides read TGTGCCAGTAGGCAAGCGACTAGCGGGAACTACGAGCAGTACTTC. Its translation: CASRQATSGNYEQYF. V usage is TRBV19 and J usage is TRBJ2-7; 11 nucleotides line up with TRBD2. Germline CDR1 is LNHDA and CDR2 is SQIVND (reference sequence). The CDR3 is 15 residues long. V trimming: 6 bases; J trimming: 3 bases; junction bases outside the gene matches: 7. The variable domain in full, completed from reference TRBV19 and TRBJ2-7, reads DGGITQSPKYLFRKEGQNVTLSCEQNLNHDAMYWYRQDPGQGLRLIYYSQIVNDFQKGDIAEGYSVSREKKESFPLTVTSAQKNPTAFYLCASRQATSGNYEQYFGPGTRLTVT.

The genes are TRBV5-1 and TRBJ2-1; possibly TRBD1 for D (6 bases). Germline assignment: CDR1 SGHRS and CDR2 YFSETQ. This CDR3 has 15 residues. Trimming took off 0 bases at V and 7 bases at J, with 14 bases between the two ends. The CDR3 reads CASSLVGGEGNEQFF. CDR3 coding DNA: TGCGCCAGCAGCTTGGTAGGGGGAGAGGGGAATGAGCAGTTCTTC.

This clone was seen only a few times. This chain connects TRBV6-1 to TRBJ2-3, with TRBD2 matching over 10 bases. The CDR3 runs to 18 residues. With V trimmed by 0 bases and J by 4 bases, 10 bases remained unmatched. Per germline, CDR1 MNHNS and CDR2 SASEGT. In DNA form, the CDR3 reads TGTGCCAGCAGTGAAGCGCTGAGCGGGAGGGCCGTGGCAGATACGCAGTATTTT. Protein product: CASSEALSGRAVADTQYF.